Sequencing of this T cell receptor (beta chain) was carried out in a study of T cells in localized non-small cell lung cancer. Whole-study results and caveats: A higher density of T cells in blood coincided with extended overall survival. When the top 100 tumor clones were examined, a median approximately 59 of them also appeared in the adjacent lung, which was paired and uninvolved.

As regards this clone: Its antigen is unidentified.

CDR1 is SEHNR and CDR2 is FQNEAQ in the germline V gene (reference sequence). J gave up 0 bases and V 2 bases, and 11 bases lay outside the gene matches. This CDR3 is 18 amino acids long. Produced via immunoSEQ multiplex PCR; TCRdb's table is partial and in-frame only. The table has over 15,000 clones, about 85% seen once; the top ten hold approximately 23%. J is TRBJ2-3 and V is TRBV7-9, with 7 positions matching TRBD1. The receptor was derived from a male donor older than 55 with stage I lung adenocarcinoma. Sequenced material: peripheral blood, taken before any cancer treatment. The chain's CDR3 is CASSLPGQISTSTDTQYF. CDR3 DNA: TGTGCCAGCAGCTTACCGGGACAGATATCTACTAGCACAGATACGCAGTATTTT.